This is a list of T cell receptor beta chains from one sample in a study of cytomegalovirus exposure and HLA in healthy donors. Assay used: immunoSEQ multiplex PCR; TCRdb lists only in-frame clones, some missing. Among more than 90,000 clones listed, 70% to 80% were seen once. The specimen sequenced was PBMCs. These receptors came from a female donor in good health and CMV-seronegative. Both conserved end residues are part of each CDR3. Rows give clone size only sometimes, using once, few, many, or a class for an expanded clone.

clone_size	j_call	v_call	cdr3_aa
-	TRBJ1-1	TRBV27	CASSSSGFWGEAEAFF
-	TRBJ1-1	TRBV19	CASSPWDRGTEAFF
-	TRBJ2-3	TRBV19	CASSIKGLAGVF
-	TRBJ2-3	TRBV11-3	CASSSGEDTQYF
-	TRBJ2-5	TRBV28	CASSPTGETQYF
-	TRBJ2-2	TRBV4-1	CASSPGPTSANTGELFF
-	TRBJ2-1	TRBV28	CASSLVSREQFF
-	TRBJ2-5	TRBV7-9	CASSFRRGQGETQYF
-	TRBJ2-5	TRBV27	CASSPSYSGQRQETQYF
once	TRBJ2-1	TRBV11-2	CATLSGEFGEQFF
-	TRBJ2-7	TRBV18	CASSPGRDYLYEQYF
-	TRBJ1-1	TRBV5-5	CATRSSVPNTEAFF
-	TRBJ1-1	TRBV29-1	CSVAHNREAFF
-	-	TRBV7-9	CASSLEDRGSSYEQYF
-	TRBJ2-7	TRBV6-6	CASSFSPVPSYEQYF
-	-	TRBV13	CASSSRSLVSYEQYF
few	TRBJ1-5	TRBV28	CASRWSGQPQHF
-	TRBJ2-7	TRBV6-6	CASSPDGSRGQYF
-	TRBJ2-7	TRBV7-2	CASSLSASRRNEQYF
-	TRBJ2-2	TRBV5-1	CASSLRTQTAGELFF
once	TRBJ1-1	TRBV5-5	CASSLAVGGVTEAFF
-	TRBJ2-2	TRBV5-1	CASSELAGTNTGELFF
-	TRBJ1-2	TRBV18	CASSDGQGVVYGYTF
few	TRBJ2-1	TRBV6-5	CASSGGLAGEFF
-	TRBJ1-5	TRBV28	CASSSGDNSNQPQHF
-	TRBJ1-2	TRBV5-8	CASSLLGDYGYTF
-	TRBJ1-1	TRBV19	CASRWSGSDTEAFF
-	TRBJ1-4	TRBV5-4	CASTRTESAFGANEKLFF
-	TRBJ2-4	TRBV2	CASSRLAGGKNIQYF
few	TRBJ2-3	TRBV18	CASSPGLARTDTQYF
few	TRBJ1-2	TRBV7-9	CSSSPLPNGYTF
-	TRBJ2-5	TRBV4-1	CASSRGLIETQYF
-	TRBJ1-2	TRBV6-4	CASSDTPGYGYTF
-	TRBJ2-4	TRBV19	CASNAQGFQNIQYF
-	TRBJ1-2	TRBV4-1	CASSQDRGENYGYTF
-	TRBJ2-5	TRBV11-2	CASSLGAQWETQYF
-	TRBJ1-5	TRBV4-3	CASSQDGSNQPQHF
-	TRBJ2-1	TRBV4-2	CASSQRQGLAGAGNEQFF
few	TRBJ1-4	TRBV27	CASRHGGTGGEKLFF
-	TRBJ2-1	TRBV11-1	CASSFTTGVYNEQFF
-	TRBJ1-2	TRBV27	CASSMTMSGGYTF
-	TRBJ1-1	TRBV7-3	CASSQGQMNTEAFF
-	TRBJ1-1	TRBV6-5	CASSTGTEAFF
-	TRBJ1-6	TRBV18	CASSPLTGKNSPLHF
few	TRBJ1-4	TRBV18	CASSPPGLANEKLFF
-	TRBJ2-2	TRBV27	CASSLSPRTSGGGTGELFF
once	TRBJ2-3	TRBV6-1	CASSERGAGGSTDTQYF
-	TRBJ1-1	TRBV5-1	CASSLVPGGDPWDRNTEAFF
-	TRBJ1-2	TRBV7-2	CASSWRTGDGYTF
-	TRBJ1-2	TRBV30	CAWLSVGATHYGYTF
-	TRBJ2-3	TRBV5-6	CASSPLTSGFLDTQYF
-	TRBJ1-2	TRBV6-1	CASSEIGAGEYGYTF
few	TRBJ1-2	TRBV15	CATSQDRSHGYTF
-	-	TRBV6-6	CASSYSSPGVIYEQYF
few	TRBJ1-1	TRBV6-6	CASSYRGQNTEAFF
-	TRBJ1-5	TRBV5-6	CASSSLGAGAQPQHF
-	TRBJ1-1	TRBV6-1	CASSTPGMNTEAFF
-	TRBJ2-7	TRBV11-1	CASSLVSSGTYEQYF
-	TRBJ1-6	TRBV28	CASSYRVGNSPLHF
-	TRBJ2-1	TRBV28	CASSLWGTGHHGLDEQFF